A single sample gave rise to the 29 T cell receptor beta chains below, sequenced in a study of shared clonotypes between healthy human individuals. The repertoire was sequenced with immunoSEQ multiplex PCR; TCRdb's copy has only in-frame clones and lacks some. The sample holds around 2.5 million clones, 80% to 95% seen once. Specimen: naive CD4+ T cells from PBMCs. Subset noted: CD45RA+ positively selected. All receptors derive from a man between 18 and 29 years old in good health. Some clones in this sample may be carry-over from other donors' samples.

In DNA, the CDR3 is TGTGCCTGGACCTCGTTTTTGGGGTCCTACAATGAGCAGTTCTTC. It is translated as CAWTSFLGSYNEQFF. The chain recombines TRBV30 with TRBJ2-1; D is ambiguous. The germline V gene has CDR1 GTSNPN and CDR2 SVGIG (reference sequence). This CDR3 spans 15 amino acids. The V end was cut by 4 bases, the J end by 1 base, with 14 bases between.

The genes are TRBV6-5 and TRBJ2-7; D unresolved. Trimming took off 8 bases at V and 2 bases at J, with 7 bases between the two ends. The CDR3 spans 11 residues. Germline CDR1 is MNHEY and CDR2 is SVGAGI. CDR3 sequence: CASGNPYEQYF. The DNA of the CDR3 is TGTGCCAGCGGGAATCCCTACGAGCAGTACTTC.

With regard to this clone: Additional DNA sequences in this sample encode the identical CDR3. This chain's CDR3 is CASSKDSQNTEAFF. The CDR3 bases are TGCGCCAGCAGCAAGGACAGCCAGAACACTGAAGCTTTCTTT. The chain is built from TRBV5-1 and TRBJ1-1; D is possibly TRBD1 (6 bases). Germline values: CDR1 SGHRS, CDR2 YFSETQ. Trimming removed 4 bases from V and 1 base from J, with 11 bases in between. The CDR3 contains 14 residues. Looking up the rest from reference TRBV5-1 and TRBJ1-1 gives the full variable domain: KAGVTQTPRYLIKTRGQQVTLSCSPISGHRSVSWYQQTPGQGLQFLFEYFSETQRNKGNFPGRFSGRQFSNSRSEMNVSTLELGDSALYLCASSKDSQNTEAFFGQGTRLTVV.

This chain uses TRBV28 with TRBJ2-1; 7 bases line up with TRBD2. V gave up 6 bases and J gave up 6 bases; unmatched junction bases: 8. The length of the CDR3 is 14 residues. Germline CDR1 MDHEN, CDR2 SYDVKM. Here the CDR3 reads CASRPTGGGNEQFF. The DNA for the CDR3 is TGTGCCAGCAGACCGACGGGGGGTGGCAATGAGCAGTTCTTC. Drawing the rest from reference TRBV28 and TRBJ2-1, the complete variable domain is DVKVTQSSRYLVKRTGEKVFLECVQDMDHENMFWYRQDPGLGLRLIYFSYDVKMKEKGDIPEGYSVSREKKERFSLILESASTNQTSMYLCASRPTGGGNEQFFGPGTRLTVL.

The rearrangement uses TRBV21-1 and TRBJ2-7; the D call in the table, TRBD2, was not verified against the DNA. TRBV21-1 counts as a pseudogene. The CDR3 consists of 10 residues. CDR3 nucleotide sequence: TGTGCCAGCAGCAAAGAAGGAGGATTCTTC. Translated: CASSKEGGFF.

The rearrangement joins TRBV2 to TRBJ1-4; unclear D gene. The CDR3 loop spans 13 amino acids. The V end was cut by 6 bases, the J end by 5 bases, with 10 bases between. Looked up from germline, CDR1 is SNHLY and CDR2 is FYNNEI. In DNA, the CDR3 is TGTGCCAGCAGGTGGAGTTGGAATGAAAAACTGTTTTTT. Translating gives CASRWSWNEKLFF.

The V gene is TRBV18, the J gene TRBJ1-1; tentatively, D is TRBD1 (5 bases). CDR1 and CDR2 from the germline V gene are KGHSH and LQKENI. The CDR3 totals 15 residues. The V end lost 6 bases, the J end lost 0 bases, and 14 bases lay between the germline ends. The CDR3 bases are TGTGCCAGCTCTCTCCACGGGGGAATGAACACTGAAGCTTTCTTT. Its translation: CASSLHGGMNTEAFF.

This clone occurred once. A much larger clone lies a single base off, so this may be a read error. This sequence joins TRBV4-1 and TRBJ2-3, with 8 bases fitting TRBD2. This CDR3 is 15 amino acids long. Germline CDR1 MGHRA, CDR2 YSYEKL. The CDR3: CASGPRREVADTQYF. CDR3 coding DNA: TGCGCTTCCGGGCCAAGGCGGGAGGTGGCGGATACGCAGTATTTT.

The chain is built from TRBV6-4 and TRBJ1-2; 9 nucleotides match TRBD1. This CDR3 spans 14 amino acids. Trimming removed 5 bases from V and 5 bases from J; junction bases left unmatched: 6. Germline-derived CDR1 and CDR2 are MRHNA and SNTAGT. The chain's CDR3 is CASSLGGTGYGYTF. In DNA, the CDR3 is TGTGCCAGCAGTCTAGGGGGGACAGGGTATGGCTACACCTTC.

A remark on this clone: The same CDR3 arises from other DNA sequences in this sample as well. The genes are TRBV5-6 and TRBJ2-3; no reliable D call. The V end lost 0 bases, the J end lost 2 bases, and 4 bases lay between the germline ends. The CDR3 length is 13 residues. Germline V lookup: CDR1 SGHDT, CDR2 YYEEEE. CDR3 in amino acids: CASSLAITDTQYF. For the CDR3, the DNA is TGTGCCAGCAGCTTGGCAATCACAGATACGCAGTATTTT.

The chain recombines TRBV19 with TRBJ1-5; D is perhaps TRBD1 (5 bases). The CDR3 runs 15 residues. Between the trimmed V and J ends, which lost 3 bases and 3 bases, there was a span of 12 bases. Germline V gene lookup returns CDR1 LNHDA and CDR2 SQIVND (reference sequence). In nucleotides, the CDR3 is TGTGCCAGTAGTATCGCAGGGCGCCTCAATCAGCCCCAGCATTTT. Translating gives CASSIAGRLNQPQHF.

The chain recombines TRBV10-3 with TRBJ2-2; D is perhaps TRBD2 (5 bases). There are 18 residues in the CDR3. Germline-derived CDR1 and CDR2 are ENHRY and SYGVKD. V lost 0 bases, J lost 7 bases, and 21 bases lay in between. DNA for the CDR3: TGTGCCATCAGTGAGTCGAAAGGCGGTGGAGCGGCCAGCGGGGAGCTGTTTTTT. It codes for CAISESKGGGAASGELFF.

The V and J genes are TRBV29-1 and TRBJ2-3; 14 positions match TRBD2. Per the germline V gene, CDR1 is SQVTM and CDR2 is ANQGSEA. The length of the CDR3 is 16 residues. Losses at the gene ends were 6 bases for V and 4 bases for J; bases not matched to a gene: 9. CDR3 loop: CSVGTSGRKAPDTQYF. The CDR3 DNA reads TGCAGCGTAGGGACTAGCGGGAGAAAGGCGCCAGATACGCAGTATTTT.

The genes are TRBV18 and TRBJ2-7; D gene unclear. Per the germline V gene, CDR1 is KGHSH and CDR2 is LQKENI. The CDR3 consists of 14 residues. V shed 3 bases and J shed 2 bases, with 11 bases lying between them. CDR3 sequence (DNA): TGTGCCAGCTCACCCTTCGGGCTCCCCTACGAGCAGTACTTC. Its protein product is CASSPFGLPYEQYF.

The V call is TRBV4-2, the J call TRBJ2-5; the D is unclear. The ends were cut back, 0 bases at V and 0 bases at J, with 8 bases in the middle. The germline V gene has CDR1 LGHNA and CDR2 YNFKEQ. This CDR3 region has 15 residues. CDR3 coding DNA: TGTGCCAGCAGCCAAGAGTTTGAGTACCAAGAGACCCAGTACTTC. This gives the protein CASSQEFEYQETQYF.

The DNA of the CDR3 is TGTGCCAGCAGGTCTCATGAAAAACTGTTTTTT. It codes for CASRSHEKLFF. The rearrangement links TRBV27 to TRBJ1-4, with D hard to call. The CDR3 spans 11 residues. V lost 6 bases and J 6 bases, leaving 5 bases between the germline ends. Per the germline V gene, CDR1 is MNHEY and CDR2 is SMNVEV (reference sequence).

The rearrangement links TRBV27 to TRBJ2-2, with 8 bases matching TRBD1. This CDR3 is built from 15 residues. The germline gives CDR1 MNHEY, CDR2 SMNVEV (reference sequence). The V gene end was trimmed by 3 bases and the J gene end by 5 bases; junction bases not matched to a gene: 5. The CDR3 nucleotides are TGTGCCAGCAGTTTGCAGGGGGCGCGTACCGGGGAGCTGTTTTTT. Amino acid sequence: CASSLQGARTGELFF.

The V gene is TRBV28, the J gene TRBJ1-6; D ambiguous. Germline CDR1 reads MDHEN; CDR2 reads SYDVKM. V lost 6 bases and J 11 bases, leaving 11 bases between the germline ends. The CDR3 spans 12 residues. The CDR3 here is CASRSQFPPLHF. CDR3 in DNA: TGTGCCAGCAGGTCACAATTTCCACCCCTCCACTTT.

Regarding this clone: Distinct nucleotide sequences in the sample also encode this CDR3. V usage is TRBV9 and J usage is TRBJ2-1; D unresolved. In germline, CDR1 is SGDLS, CDR2 YYNGEE. V was cut by 0 bases and J by 3 bases, with 10 bases left in between. There are 15 residues in the CDR3. The CDR3 reads CASSVAGDFYNEQFF. The CDR3 region has the DNA TGTGCCAGCAGCGTAGCCGGCGATTTCTACAATGAGCAGTTCTTC.

Note on this clone: Other DNA sequences in this sample translate to the same CDR3. For the CDR3, the DNA is TGCGCCAGCAGCCGAGGACTAGCGGGAGGCGATGAGCAGTTCTTC. Translated: CASSRGLAGGDEQFF. The chain has TRBV5-1 and TRBJ2-1, with TRBD2 identical over 14 bases. The V segment lost 4 bases and the J segment 8 bases; nucleotides outside the gene matches: 5. Germline V gene lookup returns CDR1 SGHRS and CDR2 YFSETQ. The CDR3 runs 15 residues.

This chain connects TRBV18 to TRBJ1-5; the D is unclear. Germline CDR1 reads KGHSH; CDR2 reads LQKENI. V lost 2 bases and J lost 9, with 11 bases in between. The CDR3 is 13 residues long. The DNA of the CDR3 is TGTGCCAGCTCACCAGAAATCATGACGCCCCAGCATTTT. Encoded protein: CASSPEIMTPQHF.

The genes are TRBV18 and TRBJ1-4, with a tentative D call TRBD1 (6 bases). CDR3 length equals 15 residues. Between the trimmed V and J ends, which lost 4 bases and 3 bases, there was a span of 12 bases. Germline CDR1 and CDR2: KGHSH and LQKENI. The chain's CDR3 is CASSRGQTANEKLFF. Written as DNA, the CDR3 is TGTGCCAGCTCACGTGGACAGACCGCTAATGAAAAACTGTTTTTT. Full variable domain (outside the CDR3, taken from reference TRBV18 and TRBJ1-4): NAGVMQNPRHLVRRRGQEARLRCSPMKGHSHVYWYRQLPEEGLKFMVYLQKENIIDESGMPKERFSAEFPKEGPSILRIQQVVRGDSAAYFCASSRGQTANEKLFFGSGTQLSVL.

The V and J genes are TRBV7-2 and TRBJ1-2; a possible D gene is TRBD1 (5 bases). The CDR3 runs to 18 residues. Germline CDR1 reads SGHTA; CDR2 reads FQGNSA. The V end was cut by 1 base, the J end by 3 bases, with 21 bases between. CDR3 residues: CASSLGWAGKRRDYGYTF. The CDR3 region has the DNA TGTGCCAGCAGCTTAGGTTGGGCAGGGAAGAGGAGAGACTATGGCTACACCTTC.

The V gene is TRBV15, the J gene TRBJ1-2; no firm D call. This CDR3 is 15 amino acids long. Trimming removed 0 bases at V and 3 bases at J, with 11 bases between. CDR1 is LNHNV and CDR2 is YYDKDF in the germline V gene (reference sequence). CDR3 sequence: CATSRDKGNHYGYTF. The CDR3 DNA reads TGTGCCACCAGCAGAGATAAGGGCAATCACTATGGCTACACCTTC.

This chain joins TRBV7-3 and TRBJ2-1; D not resolved. The CDR3 is 16 amino acids. V was shortened by 1 base and J by 1 base, with 11 bases between the two germline ends. Germline CDR1 reads SGHTA; CDR2 reads FQGTGA. CDR3: CASSLRSGGSYNEQFF. The CDR3 nucleotides are TGTGCCAGCAGCTTAAGGTCGGGTGGGTCCTACAATGAGCAGTTCTTC.

With regard to this clone: This specimen includes other DNA sequences encoding the same CDR3. The CDR3, as DNA: TGTGCCAGCTCCCCCGGGGGCTCTGGGGCCAACGTCCTGACTTTC. Amino acid sequence: CASSPGGSGANVLTF. This chain joins TRBV18 and TRBJ2-6, with D perhaps TRBD2 (6 bases). CDR1 is KGHSH, CDR2 LQKENI, per germline. This CDR3 spans 15 amino acids. V lost 6 bases to trimming and J lost 0 bases, with 9 bases between them.

The chain combines TRBV19 with TRBJ2-1, with TRBD2 identical over 7 bases. CDR3 length: 19 amino acids. V shed 10 bases, J shed 9 bases, and the junction held 30 bases outside the gene matches. Germline-derived CDR1 and CDR2 are LNHDA and SQIVND (reference sequence). The CDR3 spells CATIYGGSGGGPPLGEQFF. In nucleotides, the CDR3 is TGTGCCACCATATATGGGGGAAGTGGGGGAGGGCCTCCCTTGGGTGAGCAGTTCTTC.

The rearrangement links TRBV28 to TRBJ1-1; D uncertain. V lost 6 bases, J lost 5 bases, and 13 bases lay in between. The CDR3 has 13 residues. Looked up from germline, CDR1 is MDHEN and CDR2 is SYDVKM. The CDR3 sequence is CASSPSGWTEAFF. Here the CDR3 DNA reads TGTGCCAGCAGCCCGAGCGGGTGGACTGAAGCTTTCTTT.

This clone appeared a single time. For the CDR3, the DNA is TGTGCCAGCAGTAGGGACCTGTACACTGAAGCTTTCTTT. This gives the protein CASSRDLYTEAFF. The chain couples TRBV2 to TRBJ1-1, with a weak D call TRBD1 (5 bases). The CDR3 extends over 13 amino acids. Germline values: CDR1 SNHLY, CDR2 FYNNEI. Trimming removed 5 bases from V and 3 bases from J, with 10 bases in between.